The sequence of this T cell receptor (beta chain) was determined in a study of blood T cell repertoires in COVID-19. Across the study: Italy, Spain and the United States were the sources of the convalescent and acute COVID-19 samples. Nucleic acid was either cDNA or gDNA, and it came from T cells, B-cell-depleted T cells, or PBMCs.

The CDR3 covers 17 residues. From germline, CDR1 is SEHNR and CDR2 FQNEAQ (reference sequence). Trimming pared 1 base from V and 0 bases from J, leaving 12 bases between. Original analysis: From reference gene primer amplification, estimates of nucleated cell counts were derived. Here immunoSEQ multiplex PCR was the method, and the copy in TCRdb shows in-frame clones only, minus some. That table gives V, J and clone size, and the DNA gave D and trimming. The repertoire holds approximately 200,000 clones, with roughly 85% as singletons. Sequencing used peripheral blood. The chain uses TRBV7-9 and TRBJ1-4; D not certain. The TCR originated in a man in his sixties with acute or convalescent COVID-19. CDR3 residues: CASSLVGLVATNEKLFF. In nucleotides, the CDR3 is TGTGCCAGCAGCTTAGTCGGACTAGTTGCAACTAATGAAAAACTGTTTTTT. Looking up the rest from reference TRBV7-9 and TRBJ1-4 gives the full variable domain: DTGVSQNPRHKITKRGQNVTFRCDPISEHNRLYWYRQTLGQGPEFLTYFQNEAQLEKSRLLSDRFSAERPKGSFSTLEIQRTEQGDSAMYLCASSLVGLVATNEKLFFGSGTQLSVL.